The sequence of this T cell receptor (beta chain) was determined in a study of T cells after yellow fever vaccination. Whole-study findings and limits: Of the clonotypes, a small share occurred in both CD4 and CD8 compartments.

The authors made TCR cDNA by 5'RACE template switching, adding a universal primer site and UMIs. Via MiXCR, TCRdb re-called the 5' RACE reads, giving one row per CDR3 protein. The data contain 300,000 to 400,000 distinct CDR3 sequences, about an eighth of them singletons. This clonotype was recorded a few times. Its antigen is unknown. The germline gives CDR1 SGHAT, CDR2 FQNNGV. CDR3 size: 15 residues. V was cut by 1 base and J by 4 bases, with 11 bases left in between. The sequenced sample was CD4+ T cells sorted from PBMCs, obtained 15 days after the yellow fever booster vaccination. This clonotype was sampled from a man in his late teens or twenties who received the YFV17D yellow fever vaccine. The J gene is TRBJ1-3, the V gene TRBV11-2; no definite D call. CDR3 in DNA: TGTGCCAGCAGCTTAGTCGCCGGTTACGGAAACACCATATATTTT. This codes for CASSLVAGYGNTIYF.